A selection of T cell receptor beta chains follows, all from one sample in a study of blood T cell repertoires in COVID-19. The data were produced by immunoSEQ multiplex PCR, yet TCRdb's version contains in-frame clones alone and is incomplete. The sample lists 200,000 or so clones; about nine tenths were seen once. The sequencing input was peripheral blood. The receptor source for this set is a man aged 70-80 years with active or convalescent COVID-19. Both conserved end residues are part of each CDR3. D genes are given only for firm matches. Part of the rows lack a size; the others show once, few, many or a class for expanded clones.

TGCGCCAGCAGTGAGTCTAATCCTAGGCAACAGTTCTTC,CASSESNPRQQFF,13,-,TRBJ2-1,TRBV10-1,-
TGTGCCAGTAGTATATCGTTGGGGGGGTCGGAGACCCAGTACTTC,CASSISLGGSETQYF,15,TRBD2,TRBJ2-5,TRBV19,-
TGTGCCAGCAGCCCGACCCTGACAGGGGGCGCGAGAAACATTCAGTACTTC,CASSPTLTGGARNIQYF,17,TRBD1,TRBJ2-4,TRBV7-2,-
TGTGCCAGCAACCGGGACAGTACCTACGAGCAGTACTTC,CASNRDSTYEQYF,13,TRBD1,TRBJ2-7,TRBV2,once
TGTGCCAGTAGTATTTCCGGGGGGTACGGCTACACCTTC,CASSISGGYGYTF,13,-,TRBJ1-2,TRBV19,few
TGTGCCAGCAGCGCAAGGACAGCCGGGGAGCTGTTTTTT,CASSARTAGELFF,13,-,TRBJ2-2,TRBV9,once
TGTGCCAGCAGTTACCGCCGGGACAGGGCGTTGGGGACCCAGTACTTC,CASSYRRDRALGTQYF,16,TRBD1,TRBJ2-5,TRBV6-5,-
TGTGCCAGCAGTTCTCCGGGACAAGTGAACACTGAAGCTTTCTTT,CASSSPGQVNTEAFF,15,-,TRBJ1-1,TRBV6-5,-
TGTGCCAGCAGCTACGGACAGAGTGGAAAAGAGACCCAGTACTTC,CASSYGQSGKETQYF,15,-,TRBJ2-5,TRBV5-6,few
TGCGCCAGCAGCCAAGACCCCGGTTTGGTGAGGGATGAGCAGTTCTTC,CASSQDPGLVRDEQFF,16,-,TRBJ2-1,TRBV4-1,-
TGTGCCAGCAGCCAGGTTGTAGGGGCCGCCTACAATGAGCAGTTCTTC,CASSQVVGAAYNEQFF,16,-,TRBJ2-1,TRBV5-4,-
TGTGCCAGTAGTGACAGCTCAAATTCACCCCTCCACTTT,CASSDSSNSPLHF,13,-,TRBJ1-6,TRBV19,-
TGTGCCAGCACCTGGACAGGGGGGGAGACCCAGTACTTC,CASTWTGGETQYF,13,TRBD1,TRBJ2-5,TRBV25-1,-
TGTGCCAGCAGCCCCCGCGGGGGGATAATGGCTGAAAAACTGTTTTTT,CASSPRGGIMAEKLFF,16,-,TRBJ1-4,TRBV7-8,-
TGTGCCAGCAGTTTTATCCCGAACACTGAAGCTTTCTTT,CASSFIPNTEAFF,13,-,TRBJ1-1,TRBV12-3/TRBV12-4,-
TGTGCCAGCAGCTTCGGGGGGGCTACCTACGAGCAGTACTTC,CASSFGGATYEQYF,14,TRBD2,TRBJ2-7,TRBV7-2,few
TGTGCCACCAGTGACTCTGGGACTGCGGCAAGCTACGAGCAGTACTTC,CATSDSGTAASYEQYF,16,-,TRBJ2-7,TRBV24-1,-
TGTGCCAGCAGTGGGGGGCAGGGTTTCGGCTACACCTTC,CASSGGQGFGYTF,13,-,TRBJ1-2,TRBV2,-
TGCGCCAGCAGCCAAGATCTTTTAAGGGGGTGGAACACCGGGGAGCTGTTTTTT,CASSQDLLRGWNTGELFF,18,-,TRBJ2-2,TRBV4-3,-
TGTGCCAGCAGCCTCAACTTCCGGGACAGGGCTAATTCACCCCTCCACTTT,CASSLNFRDRANSPLHF,17,TRBD1,TRBJ1-6,TRBV28,-
TGTGCCAGCAGCGCTCCCCTGTTCGGCTACACCTTC,CASSAPLFGYTF,12,-,TRBJ1-2,TRBV9,-
TGTGCCAGCAGTTTAGTAGCGGGAACTAACACCGGGGAGCTGTTTTTT,CASSLVAGTNTGELFF,16,TRBD2,TRBJ2-2,TRBV27,-
TGTGCCAGCAGTTTCGCAGGGAACACTGAAGCTTTCTTT,CASSFAGNTEAFF,13,-,TRBJ1-1,TRBV27,-